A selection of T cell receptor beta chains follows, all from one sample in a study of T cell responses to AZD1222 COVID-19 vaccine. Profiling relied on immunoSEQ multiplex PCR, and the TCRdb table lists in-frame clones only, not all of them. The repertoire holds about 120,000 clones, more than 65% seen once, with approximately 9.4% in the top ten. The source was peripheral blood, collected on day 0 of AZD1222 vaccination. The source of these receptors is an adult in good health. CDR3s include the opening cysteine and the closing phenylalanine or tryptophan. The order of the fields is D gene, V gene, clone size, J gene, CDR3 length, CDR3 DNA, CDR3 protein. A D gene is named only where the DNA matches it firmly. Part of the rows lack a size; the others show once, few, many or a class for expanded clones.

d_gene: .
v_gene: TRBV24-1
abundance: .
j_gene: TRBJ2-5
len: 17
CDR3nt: TGTGCCACCAGTGATTTTAAGGGTGGACAGCAAACAGAGACCCAGTACTTC
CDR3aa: CATSDFKGGQQTETQYF

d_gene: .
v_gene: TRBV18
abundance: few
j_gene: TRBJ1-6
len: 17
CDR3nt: TGTGCCAGCTCACCGGTAGACACAAGCTCCTATAATTCACCCCTCCACTTT
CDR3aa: CASSPVDTSSYNSPLHF

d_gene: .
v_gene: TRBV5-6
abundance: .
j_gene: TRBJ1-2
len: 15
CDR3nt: TGTGCCAGCAGCTTGCGGGGCGGGGGCGACTATGGCTACACCTTC
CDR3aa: CASSLRGGGDYGYTF

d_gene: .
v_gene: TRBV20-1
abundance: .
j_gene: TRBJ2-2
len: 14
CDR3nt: TGCAGTGCTAGTCGGGGGGCTCAGACCGGGGAGCTGTTTTTT
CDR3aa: CSASRGAQTGELFF

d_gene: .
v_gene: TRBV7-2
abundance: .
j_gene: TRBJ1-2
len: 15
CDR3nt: TGTGCCAGCAGCTCCGAGATACAGGGCGGCTATGGCTACACCTTC
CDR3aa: CASSSEIQGGYGYTF

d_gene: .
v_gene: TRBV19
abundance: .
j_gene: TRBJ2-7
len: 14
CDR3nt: TGTGCCAGTTCTACTTGGGGCAGGGCCTACGAGCAGTACTTC
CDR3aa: CASSTWGRAYEQYF

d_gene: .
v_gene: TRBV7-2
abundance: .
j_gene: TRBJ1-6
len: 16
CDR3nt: TGTGCCAGCAGCTTAAACCAGGGGTCGGTAAATTCACCCCTCCACTTT
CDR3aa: CASSLNQGSVNSPLHF

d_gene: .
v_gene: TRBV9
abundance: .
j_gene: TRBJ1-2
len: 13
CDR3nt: TGTGCCAGCAGCGTACACGGTAACTATGGCTACACCTTC
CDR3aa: CASSVHGNYGYTF

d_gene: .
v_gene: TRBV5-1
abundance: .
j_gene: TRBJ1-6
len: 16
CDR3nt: TGCGCCAGCAGCCTTCGTGGGCAGGGGTATAATTCACCCCTCCACTTT
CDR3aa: CASSLRGQGYNSPLHF

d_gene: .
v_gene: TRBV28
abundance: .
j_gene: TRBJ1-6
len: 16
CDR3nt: TGTGCCAGCAGTCTCAAAAGGGGGTCCTATAATTCACCCCTCCACTTT
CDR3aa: CASSLKRGSYNSPLHF